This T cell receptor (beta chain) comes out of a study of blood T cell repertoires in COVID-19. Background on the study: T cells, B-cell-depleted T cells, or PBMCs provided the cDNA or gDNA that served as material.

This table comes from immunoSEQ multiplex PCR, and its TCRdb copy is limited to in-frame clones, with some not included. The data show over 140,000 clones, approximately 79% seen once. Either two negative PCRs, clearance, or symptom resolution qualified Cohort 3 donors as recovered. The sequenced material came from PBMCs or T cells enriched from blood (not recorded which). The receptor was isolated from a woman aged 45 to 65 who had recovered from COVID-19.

CDR3 sequence reads: CASSITLASGDTIYF. The DNA for the CDR3 is TGTGCCAGTAGTATCACCCTTGCCTCCGGGGACACCATATATTTT. This rearrangement joins TRBV19 to TRBJ1-3; no clear D. The length of the CDR3 is 15 residues. V was pared by 3 bases and J by 8 bases, with 17 bases between. Germline CDR1 is LNHDA and CDR2 is SQIVND (reference sequence).